This entry concerns a single TCR beta chain. These data belong to a study of cytomegalovirus exposure and HLA in healthy donors. V was clipped by 4 bases and J by 5 bases; unmatched bases: 8. Germline assignment: CDR1 SGHNT and CDR2 YENEEA. This CDR3 comprises 16 residues. Researchers ran the PCR with 60 Vbeta and 13 Jbeta primers. Sequenced by immunoSEQ multiplex PCR; TCRdb stores in-frame clones only, minus some. Here the sample spans 60,000 to 90,000 clones, roughly 70% being singletons. The sample was PBMCs. The clonotype comes from a woman between 50 and 59 years old in good health and CMV-seropositive. The chain uses TRBV11-3 and TRBJ2-3, with 11 bases aligning to TRBD2. The CDR3 coding sequence is TGTGCCAGCAGCTCCTCTCTAGCGGGGGGCGGAGATACGCAGTATTTT. It is translated as CASSSSLAGGGDTQYF.